This T cell receptor (beta chain) was recorded in a study of blood T cell repertoires in COVID-19. Study summary: PBMCs, B-cell-depleted T cells, or T cells provided the cDNA or gDNA that made up the material.

Patients at the Seattle site were enrolled during active infection and followed longitudinally. Profiling relied on immunoSEQ multiplex PCR, and the TCRdb table lists in-frame clones only, not all of them. The sample yields 300,000 or so clones, approximately 93% seen once. The source of this sequence is a woman aged 25-40 years with COVID-19, enrolled during active disease. Sample: peripheral blood.

CDR3 sequence (DNA): TGTGCCAGCAGCCGAGACAGGGGTTACACTGAAGCTTTCTTT. Its translation is CASSRDRGYTEAFF. The V and J genes are TRBV13 and TRBJ1-1, with TRBD1 matching over 8 bases. The CDR3 contains 14 residues. J was trimmed by 3 bases and V by 5 bases; bases with no gene match: 5. CDR1 is PRHDT and CDR2 is FYEKMQ in the germline V gene (reference sequence). The variable domain in full, completed from reference TRBV13 and TRBJ1-1, reads AAGVIQSPRHLIKEKRETATLKCYPIPRHDTVYWYQQGPGQDPQFLISFYEKMQSDKGSIPDRFSAQQFSDYHSELNMSSLELGDSALYFCASSRDRGYTEAFFGQGTRLTVV.